This T cell receptor beta chain was recorded in a study of cytomegalovirus exposure and HLA in healthy donors. Findings and caveats of the study: Among the CMV-associated chains, three were confirmed in vitro as specific for CMV antigens. Reports indicated that the classifier achieved high specificity and sensitivity in diagnosing cytomegalovirus status. Investigators reported around 150 TCR beta chains as tied to cytomegalovirus. First-cohort TCR clusters were later found to tend to co-occur in the 120 or so validation repertoires.

Germline CDR1 is SGHTA and CDR2 is FQGNSA. The CDR3 consists of 14 residues. Trimming removed 1 base from V and 5 bases from J; junction bases left unmatched: 4. Some clones are missing from TCRdb's copy, which holds only in-frame ones; the method was immunoSEQ multiplex PCR. The sample has fewer than 250,000 clones; around 80% are singletons. Of note for this clone: The target antigen is unknown.

The sample comprised PBMCs. This sequence joins TRBV7-2 and TRBJ1-1; 7 bases map to TRBD1. This sequence was found in a woman aged 30 to 39 in good health and CMV-seropositive. CDR3 nucleotide sequence: TGTGCCAGCAGCTTAGGAGGGGGCGGTACTGAAGCTTTCTTT. The encoded protein is CASSLGGGGTEAFF.